Each of the 31 T cell receptor beta chains below was sequenced from the same sample in a study of vaccination effects on CD4 cells after COVID-19. Using immunoSEQ multiplex PCR, the repertoire was profiled, and TCRdb retains in-frame clones only, with some absent. The table has approximately 65,000 clones, around two thirds seen once; the top ten hold approximately 1.5%. Before sequencing took place, the ViraFEST assay used viral peptide pools to expand antigen-specific CD4+ T cells. The authors isolated CD4+ T cells after about eleven days of culture. Each participant was administered two doses of either the BNT162b2 or the mRNA-1273 vaccine. No cognate antigen is known for these TCRs. The input for sequencing was CD4+ T cells from PBMCs cultured with HCoV-229E spike peptides, taken after COVID-19 vaccination. The receptors shown here come from a human donor who received a COVID-19 vaccine.

The rearrangement joins TRBV19 to TRBJ2-2, with a weak D call TRBD2 (5 bases). The CDR3 is 14 amino acids. Trimming removed 5 bases at V and 6 bases at J, with 13 bases between. The germline gives CDR1 LNHDA, CDR2 SQIVND (reference sequence). In nucleotides, the CDR3 is TGTGCCAGTAGTTCTTTCGGGGTGTCCGGGGAGCTGTTTTTT. This encodes CASSSFGVSGELFF.

The chain has TRBV7-2 and TRBJ1-1; perhaps TRBD1 as D (5 bases). The CDR3 contains 14 residues. V lost 1 base and J lost 10, with 16 bases in between. Germline V gene lookup returns CDR1 SGHTA and CDR2 FQGNSA. CDR3: CASSLGEGSVGAFF. The CDR3 DNA reads as TGTGCCAGCAGCTTAGGGGAGGGGTCGGTTGGAGCTTTCTTT.

In DNA, the CDR3 is TGTGCCAGCAGTTACATGGCGGGGGACTACAATGAGCAGTTCTTC. Its translation is CASSYMAGDYNEQFF. The rearrangement joins TRBV6-2 or TRBV6-3 to TRBJ2-1, with TRBD2 identical over 7 bases. The CDR3 contains 15 residues. Trimming removed 2 bases from V and 3 bases from J; junction bases left unmatched: 4. Looked up from germline, CDR1 is MNHEY and CDR2 is SVGEGT.

The chain is built from TRBV6-5 and TRBJ1-1; no clear D gene. Germline CDR1 is MNHEY and CDR2 is SVGAGI. The CDR3 covers 13 residues. The germline V and J ends were trimmed by 2 bases and 0 bases, with 4 bases remaining between them. CDR3 loop: CASSYKVNTEAFF. The DNA of the CDR3 is TGTGCCAGCAGTTACAAGGTGAACACTGAAGCTTTCTTT.

The table lists this clone with a few counts. The V gene is TRBV6-6, the J gene TRBJ1-5, with TRBD1 as a possible D gene (6 bases). The CDR3 runs to 13 residues. Germline CDR1 reads MNHNY; CDR2 reads SVGAGI (reference sequence). The CDR3 is CTSGQRINQPQHF. CDR3 nucleotides: TGTACGAGTGGACAGCGCATCAATCAGCCCCAGCATTTT.

This clone was detected once. The chain combines TRBV5-1 with TRBJ2-2, with D perhaps matching TRBD2 (5 bases). The ends were cut back, 0 bases at V and 2 bases at J, with 8 bases in the middle. The CDR3 spans 15 residues. CDR1 SGHRS and CDR2 YFSETQ come from the germline V gene. CDR3 in amino acids: CASSLGSGNTGELFF. The CDR3 bases are TGCGCCAGCAGCTTGGGGAGCGGTAACACCGGGGAGCTGTTTTTT.

The rearrangement uses TRBV28 and TRBJ1-2, with D hard to call. Germline loops: CDR1 MDHEN, CDR2 SYDVKM. V was cut by 3 bases and J by 2 bases, with 4 bases left in between. CDR3 length equals 12 residues. This CDR3 is CASSFVNYGYTF. CDR3 bases: TGTGCCAGCAGTTTCGTCAACTATGGCTACACCTTC.

This chain uses TRBV7-2 with TRBJ2-2, with TRBD1 identical over 10 bases. After removal of 3 bases from V and 3 bases from J, the junction contained 4 bases not matched to a gene. The germline CDR1 and CDR2 sequences are SGHTA and FQGNSA. This CDR3 spans 16 amino acids. The CDR3 sequence is CASSFRQGADTGELFF. CDR3 DNA sequence: TGTGCCAGCAGCTTCCGACAGGGGGCAGACACCGGGGAGCTGTTTTTT.

The chain carries TRBV30 and TRBJ1-3; TRBD1 is a possible D gene (6 bases). The CDR3 has 15 residues. In germline, CDR1 is GTSNPN, CDR2 SVGIG (reference sequence). The ends were cut back, 4 bases at V and 0 bases at J, with 13 bases in the middle. The CDR3: CAWNRGQYSGNTIYF. CDR3 sequence (DNA): TGTGCCTGGAATCGAGGACAGTACTCTGGAAACACCATATATTTT.

This chain joins TRBV18 and TRBJ1-6, with 8 positions matching TRBD1. V shed 5 bases and J 8 bases; nucleotides not matched to a gene: 5. The germline V gene has CDR1 KGHSH and CDR2 LQKENI. The CDR3 has 14 residues. In nucleotides, the CDR3 is TGTGCCAGCTCAACGGACAGGGCCTATTCACCCCTCCACTTT. The encoded protein is CASSTDRAYSPLHF.

The rearrangement uses TRBV7-9 and TRBJ2-7; D possibly corresponds to TRBD1 (6 bases). The V end was cut by 1 base, the J end by 5 bases, with 12 bases between. The CDR3 has 14 residues. The germline V gene encodes CDR1 SEHNR and CDR2 FQNEAQ (reference sequence). CDR3 DNA sequence: TGTGCCAGCAGCTTAGGACCCACAGGGCACGAGCAGTACGTC. Translated, it gives CASSLGPTGHEQYV.

This clone was found a few times. The CDR3: CASSPTGGSAKPQHF. The CDR3 region has the DNA TGCGCCAGCAGCCCGACCGGTGGTTCGGCGAAGCCCCAGCATTTT. This chain connects TRBV5-1 to TRBJ1-5; D remains ambiguous. Germline CDR1 SGHRS, CDR2 YFSETQ. CDR3 size: 15 residues. Trimming removed 4 bases at V and 8 bases at J, with 19 bases between.

The CDR3 DNA reads as TGTGCCAGCAGTTCGACTAGCGGGGGAGGCAACAATGAGCAGTTCTTC. This translates into CASSSTSGGGNNEQFF. V and J are TRBV6-5 and TRBJ2-1; 12 positions match TRBD2. Unmatched junction bases numbered 6, after V lost 4 bases and J lost 5 bases. CDR3 length equals 16 residues. The V gene's germline CDR1 is MNHEY and CDR2 SVGAGI.

This chain connects TRBV5-1 to TRBJ1-2, with TRBD1 as a possible D gene (5 bases). V lost 4 bases and J 4 bases, leaving 17 bases between the germline ends. The CDR3 totals 15 residues. CDR1 is SGHRS, CDR2 YFSETQ, per germline. Written as DNA, the CDR3 is TGCGCCAGCAGCCCAGGACGGAATCAGGGCTATGGCTACACCTTC. This gives the protein CASSPGRNQGYGYTF. Based on the CDR3 plus reference TRBV5-1 and TRBJ1-2, the full variable domain is KAGVTQTPRYLIKTRGQQVTLSCSPISGHRSVSWYQQTPGQGLQFLFEYFSETQRNKGNFPGRFSGRQFSNSRSEMNVSTLELGDSALYLCASSPGRNQGYGYTFGSGTRLTVV.

The chain has TRBV19 and TRBJ2-2; 9 bases line up with TRBD2. CDR3 length: 16 residues. Trimming took 2 bases from V and 4 from J; bases not matched to a gene: 5. CDR1 and CDR2 from the germline V gene are LNHDA and SQIVND (reference sequence). CDR3 in DNA: TGTGCCAGTAGTATATTAGCGGGGGCGATCACCGGGGAGCTGTTTTTT. Its translation: CASSILAGAITGELFF.

The rearrangement links TRBV5-5 to TRBJ2-1; maybe TRBD1 (5 bases). Germline CDR1 reads SGHKS; CDR2 reads YYEKEE (reference sequence). CDR3 size: 16 residues. Trimming pared 5 bases from V and 0 bases from J, leaving 15 bases between. CDR3 residues: CASSSKGPSSYNEQFF. The CDR3 coding sequence is TGTGCCAGCAGTAGTAAGGGGCCGAGCTCCTACAATGAGCAGTTCTTC.

This clone was counted between two and nine times. This chain connects TRBV4-1 to TRBJ1-2; TRBD1 agrees at 11 bases. Losses at the gene ends were 4 bases for V and 6 bases for J; bases not matched to a gene: 7. Germline CDR1 reads MGHRA; CDR2 reads YSYEKL. There are 15 residues in the CDR3. The CDR3 bases are TGCGCCAGCAGCCGAGGACAGGGGGCGATTAATGGCTACACCTTC. Amino acids: CASSRGQGAINGYTF.

CDR3 loop: CASKSASSPLHF. CDR3 in DNA: TGTGCCAGCAAGAGCGCTTCTTCACCCCTCCACTTT. J is TRBJ1-6 and V is TRBV25-1; the D is unclear. This CDR3 is 12 amino acids long. Germline-derived CDR1 and CDR2 are MGHDK and SYGVNS. V lost 7 bases and J lost 9, with 10 bases in between.

The CDR3 loop reads CAISKQGSSSDTQYF. The CDR3 DNA sequence: TGTGCCATCAGCAAACAGGGAAGTTCCTCAGATACGCAGTATTTT. The rearrangement uses TRBV10-3 and TRBJ2-3; possibly TRBD1 for D (6 bases). Per the germline V gene, CDR1 is ENHRY and CDR2 is SYGVKD. The CDR3 is made up of 15 amino acids. Trimming took 6 bases from V and 4 from J, leaving 17 bases between them.

The CDR3 coding sequence is TGTGCCAGTAGTATTAGCGTGAACGGGGCTGGCGGGGAGCTGTTTTTT. Its protein product is CASSISVNGAGGELFF. The chain recombines TRBV19 with TRBJ2-2; D possibly uses TRBD1 or TRBD2 (5 bases each). The CDR3 runs to 16 residues. V gave up 3 bases and J gave up 7 bases, with 18 bases separating them. Germline CDR1 LNHDA, CDR2 SQIVND (reference sequence).

CDR3 sequence: CASSHSRDSSYEQYV. For the CDR3, the DNA is TGTGCCAGCAGCCACTCCCGGGACAGCTCCTACGAGCAGTACGTC. This rearrangement joins TRBV11-3 to TRBJ2-7; 7 positions match TRBD1. Germline loops: CDR1 SGHNT, CDR2 YENEEA. The CDR3 has 15 amino acids. Trimming at V came to 5 bases and at J to 0 bases, leaving 7 bases not matched to a gene.

The chain combines TRBV18 with TRBJ1-1; D is unresolved. The germline CDR1 and CDR2 sequences are KGHSH and LQKENI. The CDR3 covers 13 residues. V was trimmed by 5 bases and J by 3 bases, leaving 10 bases between them. CDR3 protein: CASSLALDTEAFF. DNA of the CDR3: TGTGCCAGCTCATTAGCTTTGGACACTGAAGCTTTCTTT.

V gene TRBV29-1 combines with J gene TRBJ1-2, with TRBD1 matching 9 bases. The CDR3 consists of 13 residues. Trimming took 5 bases from V and 5 from J; bases not matched to a gene: 6. Germline CDR1 reads SQVTM; CDR2 reads ANQGSEA. The CDR3 loop is CSVYTGGVYGYTF. CDR3 sequence (DNA): TGCAGCGTTTACACAGGGGGCGTGTATGGCTACACCTTC.

The V call is TRBV28, the J call TRBJ2-7; the D gene could be TRBD1 or TRBD2 (7 bases each). In germline, CDR1 is MDHEN, CDR2 SYDVKM. V lost 6 bases, J lost 1 base, and 16 bases lay in between. CDR3 length equals 15 residues. CDR3 amino acids: CASRGAGGVSYEQYV. CDR3 coding DNA: TGTGCCAGCAGGGGGGCAGGGGGGGTATCCTACGAGCAGTACGTC.

The rearrangement links TRBV5-1 to TRBJ2-1; tentatively, D is TRBD2 (5 bases). CDR1 SGHRS and CDR2 YFSETQ come from the germline V gene. The CDR3 length is 16 residues. Trimming removed 3 bases from V and 4 bases from J, with 17 bases in between. This CDR3 is CASSSRGSPSYNEQFF. The DNA for the CDR3 is TGCGCCAGCAGCTCCCGAGGGAGTCCCTCGTACAATGAGCAGTTCTTC.

The chain has TRBV6-2 or TRBV6-3 and TRBJ1-2; no clear D. CDR1 MNHEY and CDR2 SVGEGT come from the germline V gene. The germline V and J ends were trimmed by 4 bases and 7 bases, with 13 bases remaining between them. The length of the CDR3 is 13 residues. This CDR3 is CASSFNAVLGYTF. The DNA of the CDR3 is TGTGCCAGCAGTTTTAATGCGGTTCTTGGCTACACCTTC.

This sequence joins TRBV12-5 and TRBJ1-5, with D perhaps matching TRBD1 (6 bases). Germline V gene lookup returns CDR1 LGHNT and CDR2 FRNRAP. Trimming cost V 3 bases and J 1 base, with 10 bases left between them. The CDR3 runs to 15 residues. CDR3 residues: CASGFGQGSNQPQHF. Written as DNA, the CDR3 is TGTGCTAGTGGTTTCGGGCAGGGGAGCAATCAGCCCCAGCATTTT.

The chain is built from TRBV4-3 and TRBJ2-3; D is perhaps TRBD1 (6 bases). Germline CDR1 LGHNA, CDR2 YSLEER. The V end was cut by 4 bases, the J end by 0 bases, with 11 bases between. The CDR3 totals 15 residues. In DNA form, the CDR3 reads TGCGCCAGCAGCCTACAGGGACCCAGCACAGATACGCAGTATTTT. This translates into CASSLQGPSTDTQYF.

This clone was seen only a few times. The chain couples TRBV7-2 to TRBJ2-3; possible D gene TRBD1, 6 bases. V was trimmed by 5 bases and J by 1 base, leaving 16 bases between them. The CDR3 has 16 amino acids. CDR1 is SGHTA, CDR2 FQGNSA, per germline. The DNA of the CDR3 is TGTGCCAGCAGCCCTCAAGGGACACCCGGCACAGATACGCAGTATTTT. It is translated as CASSPQGTPGTDTQYF.

The chain couples TRBV5-1 to TRBJ1-3; D not certain. This CDR3 comprises 12 residues. CDR1 and CDR2 (germline): SGHRS, YFSETQ. Trimming removed 0 bases from V and 4 bases from J, with 2 bases in between. The chain's CDR3 is CASSLEGNTIYF. CDR3 bases: TGCGCCAGCAGCTTGGAAGGAAACACCATATATTTT.

This clone appeared a single time. This chain uses TRBV2 with TRBJ2-7, with D unclear. The CDR3 is 14 residues long. The V gene's germline CDR1 is SNHLY and CDR2 FYNNEI. V lost 2 bases and J lost 4, with 12 bases in between. The CDR3 coding sequence is TGTGCCAGCAGTGAAAATGGGGTAGAGTACGAGCAGTACGTC. It specifies CASSENGVEYEQYV.